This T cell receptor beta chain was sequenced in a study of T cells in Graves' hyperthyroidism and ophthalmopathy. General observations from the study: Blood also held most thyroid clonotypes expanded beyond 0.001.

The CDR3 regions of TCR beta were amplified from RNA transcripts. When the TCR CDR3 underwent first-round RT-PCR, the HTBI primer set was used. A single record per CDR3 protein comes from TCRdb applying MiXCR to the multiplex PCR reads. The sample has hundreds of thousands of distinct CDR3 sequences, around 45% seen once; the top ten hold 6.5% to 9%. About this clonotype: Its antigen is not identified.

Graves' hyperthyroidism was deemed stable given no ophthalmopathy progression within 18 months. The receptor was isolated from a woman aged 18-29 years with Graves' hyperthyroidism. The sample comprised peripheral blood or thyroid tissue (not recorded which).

The CDR3, as DNA: TGTGCCAGCAGCGAGGATTGGGGGGTGAACTATGGCTACACCTTC. Residues: CASSEDWGVNYGYTF. The rearrangement joins TRBV9 to TRBJ1-2, with D perhaps TRBD1 (5 bases). The CDR3 is made up of 15 amino acids. CDR1 SGDLS and CDR2 YYNGEE come from the germline V gene. Trimming cost V 3 bases and J 2 bases, with 14 bases left between them.